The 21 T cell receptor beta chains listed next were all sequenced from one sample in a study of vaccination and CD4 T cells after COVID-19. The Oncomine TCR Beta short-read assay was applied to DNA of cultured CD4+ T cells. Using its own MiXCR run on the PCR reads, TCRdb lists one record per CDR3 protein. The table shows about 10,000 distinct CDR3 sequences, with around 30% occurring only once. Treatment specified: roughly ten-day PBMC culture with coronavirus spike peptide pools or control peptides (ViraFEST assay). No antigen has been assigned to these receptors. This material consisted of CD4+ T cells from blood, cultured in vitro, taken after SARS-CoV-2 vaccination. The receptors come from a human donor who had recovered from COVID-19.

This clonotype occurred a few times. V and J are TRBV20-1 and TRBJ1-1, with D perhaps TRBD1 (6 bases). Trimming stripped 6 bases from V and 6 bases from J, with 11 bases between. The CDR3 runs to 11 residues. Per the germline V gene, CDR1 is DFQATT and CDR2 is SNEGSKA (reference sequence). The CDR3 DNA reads TGCAGTGCCAGGGGCGGGGCTGAAGCTTTCTTT. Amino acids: CSARGGAEAFF.

CDR3: CASSLVFQYGYTF. In nucleotides, the CDR3 is TGCGCCAGCAGCTTGGTCTTCCAGTATGGCTACACCTTC. The chain couples TRBV5-1 to TRBJ1-2, with unresolved D. The V gene's germline CDR1 is SGHRS and CDR2 YFSETQ. This CDR3 has 13 amino acids. V was shortened by 0 bases and J by 5 bases, with 8 bases between the two germline ends.

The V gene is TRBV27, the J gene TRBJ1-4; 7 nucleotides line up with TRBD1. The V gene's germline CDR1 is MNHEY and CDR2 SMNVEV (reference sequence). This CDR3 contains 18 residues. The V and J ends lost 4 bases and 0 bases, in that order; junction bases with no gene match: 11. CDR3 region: CASSSGAAGGTTNEKLFF. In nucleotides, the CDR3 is TGTGCCAGCAGTTCGGGGGCGGCAGGGGGGACAACTAATGAAAAACTGTTTTTT.

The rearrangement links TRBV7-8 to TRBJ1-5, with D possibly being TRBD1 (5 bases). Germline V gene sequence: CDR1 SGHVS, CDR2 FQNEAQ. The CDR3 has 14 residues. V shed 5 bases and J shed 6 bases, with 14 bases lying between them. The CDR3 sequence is CASSQGSFGQPQHF. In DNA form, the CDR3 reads TGTGCCAGCAGCCAGGGATCTTTTGGTCAGCCCCAGCATTTT.

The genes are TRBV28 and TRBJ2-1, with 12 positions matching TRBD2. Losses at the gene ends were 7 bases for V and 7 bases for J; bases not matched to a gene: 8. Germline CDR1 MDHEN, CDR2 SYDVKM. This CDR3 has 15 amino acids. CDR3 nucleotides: TGTGCCAGCATCTGGGGGACTAGCGGGCCTAATGAGCAGTTCTTC. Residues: CASIWGTSGPNEQFF.

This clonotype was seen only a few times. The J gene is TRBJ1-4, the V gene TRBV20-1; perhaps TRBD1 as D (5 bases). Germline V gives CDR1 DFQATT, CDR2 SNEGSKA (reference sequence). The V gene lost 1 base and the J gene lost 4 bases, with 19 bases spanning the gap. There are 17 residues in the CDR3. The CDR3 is CSARGPPGRGGNEKLFF. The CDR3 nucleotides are TGCAGTGCTAGAGGGCCCCCAGGGAGGGGAGGTAATGAAAAACTGTTTTTT.

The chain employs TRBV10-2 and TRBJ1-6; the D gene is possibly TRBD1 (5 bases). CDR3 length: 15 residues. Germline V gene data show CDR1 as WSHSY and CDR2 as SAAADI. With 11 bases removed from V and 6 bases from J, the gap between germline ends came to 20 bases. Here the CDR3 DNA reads TGCGCCTGCGGGGCGAGGGCCCCAGGTAATTCACCCCTCCACTTT. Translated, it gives CACGARAPGNSPLHF.

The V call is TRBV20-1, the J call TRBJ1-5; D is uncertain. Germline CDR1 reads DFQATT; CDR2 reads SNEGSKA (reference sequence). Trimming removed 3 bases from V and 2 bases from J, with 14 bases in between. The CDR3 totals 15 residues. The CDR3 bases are TGCAGTGCTAGTCTTGGGCTTACCGGCAATCAGCCCCAGCATTTT. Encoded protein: CSASLGLTGNQPQHF.

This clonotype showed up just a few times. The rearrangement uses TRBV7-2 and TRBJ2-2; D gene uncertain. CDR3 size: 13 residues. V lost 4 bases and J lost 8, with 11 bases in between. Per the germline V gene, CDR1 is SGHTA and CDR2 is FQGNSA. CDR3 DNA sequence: TGTGCCAGCAGCTCCCCGTACCGGGGGGAGCTGTTTTTT. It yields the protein CASSSPYRGELFF.

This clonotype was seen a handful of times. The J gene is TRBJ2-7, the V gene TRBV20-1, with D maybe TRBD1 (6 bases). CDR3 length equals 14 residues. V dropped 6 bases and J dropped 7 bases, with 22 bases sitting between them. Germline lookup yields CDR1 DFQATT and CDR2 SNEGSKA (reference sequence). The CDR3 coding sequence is TGCAGTGCGCAGACGACAGGACCCCGAGGGGAGCAGTACTTC. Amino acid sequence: CSAQTTGPRGEQYF.

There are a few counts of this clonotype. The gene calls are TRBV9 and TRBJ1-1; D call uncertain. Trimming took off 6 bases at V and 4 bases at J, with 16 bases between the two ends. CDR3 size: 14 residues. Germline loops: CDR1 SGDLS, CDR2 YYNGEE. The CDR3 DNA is TGTGCCAGCACCTTGGGGAGATGGAGCACTGAAGCTTTCTTT. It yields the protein CASTLGRWSTEAFF.

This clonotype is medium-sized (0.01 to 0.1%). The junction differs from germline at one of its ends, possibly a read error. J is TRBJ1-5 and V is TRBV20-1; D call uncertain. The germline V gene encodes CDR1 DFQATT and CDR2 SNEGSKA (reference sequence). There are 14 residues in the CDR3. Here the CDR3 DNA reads TGCAGTGCTAGAGAGGCAGCAGCGCATCATCCCCAGCATTTT. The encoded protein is CSAREAAAHHPQHF.

CDR3 sequence (DNA): TGCAGTGCTAGTGGGCCCAGGGGTAATGAAAAACTGTTTTTT. It encodes CSASGPRGNEKLFF. This rearrangement joins TRBV20-1 to TRBJ1-4, with D maybe TRBD1 (6 bases). The CDR3 extends over 14 amino acids. V gave up 3 bases and J gave up 4 bases, with 12 bases separating them. In germline, CDR1 is DFQATT, CDR2 SNEGSKA (reference sequence).

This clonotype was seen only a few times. The CDR3 sequence: CASSTGLAGGPETQYF. The CDR3 bases are TGTGCCAGCAGTACTGGACTAGCGGGAGGGCCGGAGACCCAGTACTTC. This chain links TRBV6-1 with TRBJ2-5; 15 bases line up with TRBD2. Germline lookup yields CDR1 MNHNS and CDR2 SASEGT. J lost 5 bases, V lost 5 bases, and 6 bases had no gene match. This CDR3 comprises 16 residues.

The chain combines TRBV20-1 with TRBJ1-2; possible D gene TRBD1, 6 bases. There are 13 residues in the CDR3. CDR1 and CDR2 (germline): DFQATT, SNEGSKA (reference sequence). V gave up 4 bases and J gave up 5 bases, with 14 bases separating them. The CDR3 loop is CSATKGHRYGYTF. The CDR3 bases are TGCAGTGCTACAAAGGGACATCGGTATGGCTACACCTTC.

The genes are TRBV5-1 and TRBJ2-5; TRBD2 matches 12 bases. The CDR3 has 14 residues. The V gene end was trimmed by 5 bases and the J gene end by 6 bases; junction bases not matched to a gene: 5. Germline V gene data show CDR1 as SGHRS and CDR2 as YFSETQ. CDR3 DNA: TGCGCCAGCAGTCAAGGGACTAGCGGGCAGACCCAGTACTTC. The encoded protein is CASSQGTSGQTQYF.

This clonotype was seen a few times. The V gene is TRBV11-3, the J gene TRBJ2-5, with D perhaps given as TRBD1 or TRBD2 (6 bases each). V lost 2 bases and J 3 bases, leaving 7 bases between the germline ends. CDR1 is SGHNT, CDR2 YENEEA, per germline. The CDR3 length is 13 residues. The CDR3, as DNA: TGTGCCAGCAGCTTAAGGGGGGAAGAGACCCAGTACTTC. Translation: CASSLRGEETQYF.

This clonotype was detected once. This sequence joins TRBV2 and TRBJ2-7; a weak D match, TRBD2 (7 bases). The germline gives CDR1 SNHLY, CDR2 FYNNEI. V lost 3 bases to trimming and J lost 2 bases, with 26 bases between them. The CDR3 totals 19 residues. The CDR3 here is CASSDFRGRTMGGPYEQYF. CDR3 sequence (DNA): TGTGCCAGCAGTGATTTCCGCGGGAGAACGATGGGGGGCCCCTACGAGCAGTACTTC.

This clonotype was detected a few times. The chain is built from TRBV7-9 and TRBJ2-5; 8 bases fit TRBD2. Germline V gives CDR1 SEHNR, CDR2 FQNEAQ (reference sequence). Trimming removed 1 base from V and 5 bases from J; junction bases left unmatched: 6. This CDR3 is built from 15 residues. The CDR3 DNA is TGTGCCAGCAGCTTAGGGGCCGGGAGGGCCGAGACCCAGTACTTC. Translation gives CASSLGAGRAETQYF.

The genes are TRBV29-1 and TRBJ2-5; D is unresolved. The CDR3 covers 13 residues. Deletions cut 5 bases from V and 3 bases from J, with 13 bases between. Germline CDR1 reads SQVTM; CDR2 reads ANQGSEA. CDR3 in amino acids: CSVRPPTEETQYF. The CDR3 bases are TGCAGCGTTCGCCCCCCTACGGAAGAGACCCAGTACTTC.

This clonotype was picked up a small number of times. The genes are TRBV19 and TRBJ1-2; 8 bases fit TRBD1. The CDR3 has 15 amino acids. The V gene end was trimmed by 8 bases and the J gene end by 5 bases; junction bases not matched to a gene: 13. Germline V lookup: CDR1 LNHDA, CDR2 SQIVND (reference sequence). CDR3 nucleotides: TGTGCCAGTGCCAATTATAGGACAGGGCCTTATGGCTACACCTTC. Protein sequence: CASANYRTGPYGYTF. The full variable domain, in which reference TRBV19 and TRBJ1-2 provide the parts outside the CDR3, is DGGITQSPKYLFRKEGQNVTLSCEQNLNHDAMYWYRQDPGQGLRLIYYSQIVNDFQKGDIAEGYSVSREKKESFPLTVTSAQKNPTAFYLCASANYRTGPYGYTFGSGTRLTVV.